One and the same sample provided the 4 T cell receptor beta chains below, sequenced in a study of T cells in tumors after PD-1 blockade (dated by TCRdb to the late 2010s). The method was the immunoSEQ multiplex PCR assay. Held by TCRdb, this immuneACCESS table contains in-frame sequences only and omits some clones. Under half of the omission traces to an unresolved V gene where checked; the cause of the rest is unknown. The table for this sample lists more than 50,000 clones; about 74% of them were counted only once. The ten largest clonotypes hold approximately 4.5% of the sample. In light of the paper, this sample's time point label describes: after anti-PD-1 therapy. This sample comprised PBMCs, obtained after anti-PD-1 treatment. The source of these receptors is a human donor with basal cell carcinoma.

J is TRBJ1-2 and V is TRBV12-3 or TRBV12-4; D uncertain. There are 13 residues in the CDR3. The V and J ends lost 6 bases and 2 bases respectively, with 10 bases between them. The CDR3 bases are TGTGCCAGCAGCCCGGGATACAACTATGGCTACACCTTC. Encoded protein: CASSPGYNYGYTF.

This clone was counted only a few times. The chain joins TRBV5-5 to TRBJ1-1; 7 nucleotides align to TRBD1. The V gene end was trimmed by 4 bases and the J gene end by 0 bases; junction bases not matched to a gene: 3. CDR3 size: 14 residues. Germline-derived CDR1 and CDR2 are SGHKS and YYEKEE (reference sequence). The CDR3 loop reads CASSLGQMNTEAFF. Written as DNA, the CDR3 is TGTGCCAGCAGCCTGGGACAGATGAACACTGAAGCTTTCTTT.

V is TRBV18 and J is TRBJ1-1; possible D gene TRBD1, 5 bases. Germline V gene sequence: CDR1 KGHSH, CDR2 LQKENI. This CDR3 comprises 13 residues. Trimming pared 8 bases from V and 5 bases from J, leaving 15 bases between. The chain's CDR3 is CASPAPGKTEAFF. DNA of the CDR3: TGTGCCAGCCCGGCGCCAGGGAAGACTGAAGCTTTCTTT. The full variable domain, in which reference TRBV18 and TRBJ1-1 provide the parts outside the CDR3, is NAGVMQNPRHLVRRRGQEARLRCSPMKGHSHVYWYRQLPEEGLKFMVYLQKENIIDESGMPKERFSAEFPKEGPSILRIQQVVRGDSAAYFCASPAPGKTEAFFGQGTRLTVV.

CDR3 sequence: CSASTPSVEGGDEQYF. CDR3 nucleotides: TGCAGTGCTAGTACCCCGTCGGTCGAGGGAGGGGACGAGCAGTACTTC. This chain joins TRBV20-1 and TRBJ2-7, with 7 bases that match TRBD2. This CDR3 has 16 residues. Germline-derived CDR1 and CDR2 are DFQATT and SNEGSKA (reference sequence). Trimming cost V 3 bases and J 5 bases; bases outside gene matches: 16.